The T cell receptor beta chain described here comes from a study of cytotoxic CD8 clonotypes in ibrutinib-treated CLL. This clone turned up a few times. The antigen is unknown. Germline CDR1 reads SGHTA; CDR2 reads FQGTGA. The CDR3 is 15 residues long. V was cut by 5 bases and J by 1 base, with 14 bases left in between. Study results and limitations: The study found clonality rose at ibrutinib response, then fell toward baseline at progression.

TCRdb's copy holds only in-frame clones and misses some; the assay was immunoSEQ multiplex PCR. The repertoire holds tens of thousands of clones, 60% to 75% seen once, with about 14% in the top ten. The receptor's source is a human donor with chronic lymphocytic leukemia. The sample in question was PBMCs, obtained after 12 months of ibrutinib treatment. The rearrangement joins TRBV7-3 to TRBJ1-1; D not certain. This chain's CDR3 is CASSPASGQNTEAFF. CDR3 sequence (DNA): TGTGCCAGCAGCCCCGCTTCGGGCCAGAACACTGAAGCTTTCTTT.